This T cell receptor beta chain was profiled in a study of shared clonotypes between healthy human individuals. Study overall: CD8 memory received one plate per donor, CD8 naive two, CD4 memory three and CD4 naive three. The study, taken as a whole, reports: Rarefaction curves obtained for sorted subsets showed sequencing incomplete despite large depth.

As defined, naive CD8 cells were CD45RO-negative and positively selected for CCR7, with terminally differentiated effector memory CD45RA+ cells excluded. Data came from immunoSEQ multiplex PCR; TCRdb stores just in-frame clones and leaves some out. The profile shows around 1,900,000 clones, about 94% of them singletons. With V trimmed by 8 bases and J by 9 bases, 16 bases remained unmatched. The CDR3 covers 15 residues. In germline, CDR1 is MNHEY, CDR2 SMNVEV (reference sequence). As regards this clone: Its antigen is unidentified.

This chain connects TRBV27 to TRBJ2-5; TRBD1 aligns across 9 bases. This clonotype was sampled from a man between 18 and 29 years old in good health. Some clones in this sample may be carry-over from other donors' samples. The sequenced material came from naive CD8+ T cells from PBMCs. CDR3 protein: CASGGPGQGLRAQYF. The CDR3 nucleotides are TGTGCCAGCGGGGGACCGGGACAGGGCCTCAGGGCCCAGTACTTC.